The entry below describes one T cell receptor beta chain. The data stem from a study of T cell responses to AZD1222 COVID-19 vaccine. Profiling relied on immunoSEQ multiplex PCR, and the TCRdb table lists in-frame clones only, not all of them. This table holds about 130,000 clones, about 90% found once. This CDR3 contains 15 residues. V lost 5 bases and J 4 bases, leaving 17 bases between the germline ends. Per the germline V gene, CDR1 is LNHDA and CDR2 is SQIVND (reference sequence). V usage is TRBV19 and J usage is TRBJ1-2; perhaps TRBD1 as D (6 bases). The TCR was taken from an adult in good health. The specimen was peripheral blood, collected on day 0 of MenACWY control vaccination. The CDR3 DNA reads as TGTGCCAGTAGTCTCCGGGACACCCACACCTATGGCTACACCTTC. Residues: CASSLRDTHTYGYTF.